Listed below are T cell receptor beta chains from one sample, sequenced in a study of cytomegalovirus exposure and HLA in healthy donors. Clones were read by immunoSEQ multiplex PCR, and TCRdb kept only the in-frame ones, dropping some. The sample carries roughly 89,000 clones, around 76% recorded once. The specimen sequenced was PBMCs. All receptors derive from a man younger than 40 in good health and CMV-seropositive. Each CDR3 is given with its conserved first and last residue. A D gene is named only where the DNA matches it firmly. The listing skips clone size in some rows; elsewhere it reads once, few, many or a size class.

clone_size: .; j_call: TRBJ1-2; d_call: .; v_call: TRBV21-1; cdr3_aa: CASWTGPQKREGYTF; cdr3_nt: TGTGCCAGTTGGACAGGGCCCCAAAAACGTGAGGGCTACACCTTC
clone_size: .; j_call: TRBJ2-7; d_call: TRBD2; v_call: TRBV27; cdr3_aa: CASSSWPGLAGGPSTYEQCF; cdr3_nt: TGTGCCAGCAGTTCATGGCCGGGACTAGCGGGGGGGCCATCCACCTACGAGCAGTGCTTC
clone_size: .; j_call: TRBJ1-1; d_call: .; v_call: TRBV19; cdr3_aa: CASSISWAVPNTEAFF; cdr3_nt: TGTGCCAGTAGTATCTCGTGGGCAGTGCCCAACACTGAAGCTTTCTTT
clone_size: .; j_call: TRBJ2-1; d_call: TRBD2; v_call: TRBV30; cdr3_aa: CAWSGQTSGSYNEQFF; cdr3_nt: TGTGCCTGGAGTGGACAAACTAGCGGGTCTTACAATGAGCAGTTCTTC
clone_size: .; j_call: TRBJ2-1; d_call: TRBD2; v_call: TRBV5-1; cdr3_aa: CASSLVGTSQNNEQFF; cdr3_nt: TGCGCCAGCAGCTTGGTGGGGACTAGCCAGAACAATGAGCAGTTCTTC
clone_size: .; j_call: TRBJ2-5; d_call: .; v_call: TRBV7-3; cdr3_aa: CASSLDGKETQYF; cdr3_nt: TGTGCCAGCAGCTTAGACGGGAAAGAGACCCAGTACTTC
clone_size: .; j_call: TRBJ1-1; d_call: TRBD1; v_call: TRBV2; cdr3_aa: CASSRDRAEAFF; cdr3_nt: TGTGCCAGCAGTCGGGACAGGGCGGAAGCTTTCTTT
clone_size: .; j_call: TRBJ2-1; d_call: TRBD1; v_call: TRBV5-8; cdr3_aa: CASSPGQVAYNEQFF; cdr3_nt: TGTGCCAGCAGCCCCGGACAGGTGGCATACAATGAGCAGTTCTTC
clone_size: .; j_call: TRBJ2-5; d_call: TRBD2; v_call: TRBV6-1; cdr3_aa: CASESELAGAETQYF; cdr3_nt: TGTGCCAGCGAGTCGGAACTAGCGGGGGCTGAGACCCAGTACTTC
clone_size: .; j_call: TRBJ2-1; d_call: TRBD1; v_call: TRBV11-2; cdr3_aa: CASSLVRGTGAYNEQFF; cdr3_nt: TGTGCCAGCAGCTTAGTTCGCGGGACAGGGGCATACAATGAGCAGTTCTTC
clone_size: .; j_call: TRBJ2-1; d_call: TRBD1; v_call: TRBV6-5; cdr3_aa: CASRRDSSYNEQFF; cdr3_nt: TGTGCCAGCAGACGGGACAGCTCCTACAATGAGCAGTTCTTC
clone_size: .; j_call: TRBJ1-6; d_call: .; v_call: TRBV15; cdr3_aa: CATRNRDNSPLHF; cdr3_nt: TGTGCCACCCGCAACAGGGATAATTCACCCCTCCACTTT
clone_size: .; j_call: TRBJ2-5; d_call: .; v_call: TRBV7-3; cdr3_aa: CASSLRGQGVTQYF; cdr3_nt: TGTGCCAGCAGCTTAAGGGGGCAAGGTGTGACCCAGTACTTC
clone_size: few; j_call: TRBJ2-1; d_call: TRBD2; v_call: TRBV10-1; cdr3_aa: CASSEAGGPNEQFF; cdr3_nt: TGCGCCAGCAGTGAGGCGGGGGGGCCTAATGAGCAGTTCTTC
clone_size: .; j_call: TRBJ2-3; d_call: .; v_call: TRBV6-6; cdr3_aa: CASSKRGYADTQYF; cdr3_nt: TGTGCCAGCAGTAAGAGGGGGTACGCAGATACGCAGTATTTT
clone_size: .; j_call: TRBJ2-7; d_call: .; v_call: TRBV5-1; cdr3_aa: CASSPDNYEQYF; cdr3_nt: TGCGCCAGCAGCCCGGACAACTACGAGCAGTACTTC
clone_size: .; j_call: TRBJ2-3; d_call: .; v_call: TRBV9; cdr3_aa: CASSVQASTDTQYF; cdr3_nt: TGTGCCAGCAGCGTACAGGCTAGCACAGATACGCAGTATTTT
clone_size: .; j_call: TRBJ1-1; d_call: .; v_call: TRBV19; cdr3_aa: CASRGGGTEAFF; cdr3_nt: TGTGCCAGTAGAGGGGGGGGGACTGAAGCTTTCTTT
clone_size: .; j_call: TRBJ1-6; d_call: TRBD1; v_call: TRBV7-2; cdr3_aa: CASSARQGTVYNSPLHF; cdr3_nt: TGTGCCAGCAGCGCCCGACAGGGGACGGTCTATAATTCACCCCTCCACTTT
clone_size: .; j_call: TRBJ1-2; d_call: TRBD1; v_call: TRBV5-1; cdr3_aa: CASSNDREYGYTF; cdr3_nt: TGCGCCAGCAGCAACGACAGGGAATATGGCTACACCTTC
clone_size: few; j_call: TRBJ1-1; d_call: TRBD1; v_call: TRBV30; cdr3_aa: CAWRTGMNTEAFF; cdr3_nt: TGTGCCTGGCGGACAGGGATGAACACTGAAGCTTTCTTT
clone_size: .; j_call: TRBJ2-3; d_call: TRBD2; v_call: TRBV4-1; cdr3_aa: CASSQEGTSGITDTQYF; cdr3_nt: TGCGCCAGCAGCCAAGAAGGGACTAGCGGAATCACAGATACGCAGTATTTT
clone_size: few; j_call: TRBJ2-5; d_call: .; v_call: TRBV30; cdr3_aa: CAWSVRRSETQYF; cdr3_nt: TGTGCCTGGAGTGTTCGGCGGTCGGAGACCCAGTACTTC
clone_size: .; j_call: TRBJ2-7; d_call: TRBD1; v_call: TRBV5-1; cdr3_aa: CASRTGTGVNYEQYF; cdr3_nt: TGCGCCAGCAGAACCGGGACAGGGGTCAACTACGAGCAGTACTTC
clone_size: .; j_call: TRBJ2-7; d_call: .; v_call: TRBV7-9; cdr3_aa: CASRRDSYEQYF; cdr3_nt: TGTGCCAGCCGGAGAGACTCCTACGAGCAGTACTTC
clone_size: .; j_call: TRBJ2-7; d_call: .; v_call: TRBV6-1; cdr3_aa: CASKPGFGQSYEQYF; cdr3_nt: TGTGCCAGCAAGCCAGGTTTTGGACAGAGCTACGAGCAGTACTTC
clone_size: .; j_call: TRBJ2-5; d_call: .; v_call: TRBV7-9; cdr3_aa: CASSSFGGAGETQYF; cdr3_nt: TGTGCCAGCAGCTCCTTCGGGGGAGCCGGGGAGACCCAGTACTTC
clone_size: .; j_call: TRBJ2-7; d_call: TRBD2; v_call: TRBV19; cdr3_aa: CASSMGGLAGDKQYF; cdr3_nt: TGTGCCAGTAGTATGGGGGGACTAGCGGGGGACAAGCAGTACTTC
clone_size: .; j_call: TRBJ2-5; d_call: .; v_call: TRBV12-5; cdr3_aa: CASGKDWWETQYF; cdr3_nt: TGTGCTAGTGGTAAGGACTGGTGGGAGACCCAGTACTTC
clone_size: .; j_call: TRBJ2-7; d_call: TRBD2; v_call: TRBV11-2; cdr3_aa: CASSGLVLAGGSYEQYF; cdr3_nt: TGTGCCAGCAGCGGCCTTGTTTTAGCGGGGGGCTCCTACGAGCAGTACTTC
clone_size: .; j_call: TRBJ1-5; d_call: .; v_call: TRBV27; cdr3_aa: CASSPRAIGNQPQHF; cdr3_nt: TGTGCCAGCAGTCCCAGGGCGATAGGCAATCAGCCCCAGCATTTT
clone_size: .; j_call: TRBJ2-3; d_call: .; v_call: TRBV5-1; cdr3_aa: CASQKPEVWDTDTQYF; cdr3_nt: TGCGCCAGCCAAAAACCGGAGGTATGGGACACAGATACGCAGTATTTT
clone_size: .; j_call: TRBJ2-7; d_call: .; v_call: TRBV9; cdr3_aa: CASSGTQSYEQYF; cdr3_nt: TGTGCCAGCAGCGGGACACAATCCTACGAGCAGTACTTC
clone_size: once; j_call: TRBJ2-3; d_call: .; v_call: TRBV7-2; cdr3_aa: CASSLWRGLTDTQYF; cdr3_nt: TGTGCCAGCAGCTTATGGCGGGGGCTCACAGATACGCAGTATTTT
clone_size: .; j_call: TRBJ2-5; d_call: TRBD1; v_call: TRBV6-1; cdr3_aa: CASSLQGWETQYF; cdr3_nt: TGTGCCAGCAGTTTACAGGGGTGGGAGACCCAGTACTTC
clone_size: .; j_call: TRBJ1-1; d_call: .; v_call: TRBV5-4; cdr3_aa: CASSLGGGQVGTEAFF; cdr3_nt: TGTGCCAGCAGCTTGGGCGGGGGGCAAGTGGGGACTGAAGCTTTCTTT
clone_size: .; j_call: TRBJ2-5; d_call: .; v_call: TRBV2; cdr3_aa: CASTRTVQETQYF; cdr3_nt: TGTGCCAGCACCCGGACAGTTCAAGAGACCCAGTACTTC
clone_size: .; j_call: TRBJ1-1; d_call: TRBD1; v_call: TRBV6-5; cdr3_aa: CASSYERSGGAFF; cdr3_nt: TGTGCCAGCAGTTACGAACGTTCAGGGGGGGCTTTCTTT
clone_size: .; j_call: TRBJ2-2; d_call: .; v_call: TRBV27; cdr3_aa: CASSFSAGASTGELFF; cdr3_nt: TGTGCCAGCAGTTTCTCGGCAGGGGCCTCCACCGGGGAGCTGTTTTTT
clone_size: .; j_call: TRBJ1-1; d_call: TRBD1; v_call: TRBV5-1; cdr3_aa: CASSLGQGATEAFF; cdr3_nt: TGCGCCAGCAGCTTGGGACAGGGGGCCACTGAAGCTTTCTTT
clone_size: .; j_call: TRBJ1-2; d_call: .; v_call: TRBV2; cdr3_aa: CASGLRYTF; cdr3_nt: TGTGCCAGCGGGCTTCGCTACACCTTC